The 8 T cell receptor beta chains below come from one sample, sequenced in a study of CD8+ T cells in alopecia areata (dated by TCRdb to 2016 to 2019). Interpreted using the paper, the time point label stands for: about 5 months on oral tofacitinib. In the paper's terms, the treatment or condition label means: oral pan-JAK inhibitor, 5-10 mg twice daily. Preparation of the library involved the immunoSEQ multiplex PCR assay. RNA was extracted from all samples and reverse transcribed into cDNA, which served as template for TCR sequencing. The immuneACCESS repertoire file appears here via TCRdb, limited to in-frame rearrangements. These files lack a portion of the clones; in checked studies, under half of the deficit traces to unresolved V genes, and the cause of the others is not known. The table for this sample lists 150,000 to 200,000 clones; around three fifths of them were counted only once. Of the sample, 14% falls within the top ten clones.

The specimen comprised CD4+ T cells sorted from blood, sampled at week 24, from a patient treated with tofacitinib. The source of these receptors is a human donor with alopecia areata.

This chain uses TRBV11-2 with TRBJ1-1; D might be TRBD1 (5 bases). V was shortened by 0 bases and J by 10 bases, with 12 bases between the two germline ends. The CDR3 has 13 amino acids. Per germline, CDR1 SGHAT and CDR2 FQNNGV. The CDR3 here is CASSLDSAGGAFF. Here the CDR3 DNA reads TGTGCCAGCAGCTTAGATTCAGCGGGGGGAGCTTTCTTT.

The chain recombines TRBV27 with TRBJ2-6; D gene ambiguous. V lost 3 bases and J 1 base, leaving 10 bases between the germline ends. This CDR3 is 16 amino acids long. Germline V gene sequence: CDR1 MNHEY, CDR2 SMNVEV (reference sequence). CDR3 in DNA: TGTGCCAGCAGTTTTCTCCCTGTTTCTGGGGCCAACGTCCTGACTTTC. Protein: CASSFLPVSGANVLTF. Together with reference TRBV27 and TRBJ2-6, the CDR3 gives the full variable domain: EAQVTQNPRYLITVTGKKLTVTCSQNMNHEYMSWYRQDPGLGLRQIYYSMNVEVTDKGDVPEGYKVSRKEKRNFPLILESPSPNQTSLYFCASSFLPVSGANVLTFGAGSRLTVL.

The rearrangement uses TRBV27 and TRBJ2-1; D is possibly TRBD2 (5 bases). Per the germline V gene, CDR1 is MNHEY and CDR2 is SMNVEV (reference sequence). The CDR3 runs to 13 residues. Trimming shortened V by 2 bases and J by 4 bases, and 6 bases separated the two germline ends. CDR3: CASSLEGYNEQFF. The CDR3 region has the DNA TGTGCCAGCAGTTTAGAGGGATACAATGAGCAGTTCTTC.

This sequence joins TRBV25-1 and TRBJ2-1; D might be TRBD2 (5 bases). There are 15 residues in the CDR3. V lost 0 bases, J lost 2 bases, and 8 bases lay in between. Germline CDR1 and CDR2: MGHDK and SYGVNS. The CDR3 sequence is CASSEYRGPYNEQFF. DNA of the CDR3: TGTGCCAGCAGTGAATACCGAGGGCCCTACAATGAGCAGTTCTTC.

This clone was seen a few times. The chain combines TRBV7-2 with TRBJ2-3; D possibly corresponds to TRBD1 (5 bases). The V gene lost 3 bases and the J gene lost 0 bases, with 19 bases spanning the gap. The germline gives CDR1 SGHTA, CDR2 FQGNSA. The CDR3 extends over 18 amino acids. The CDR3 spells CASSFPVSRESSTDTQYF. The CDR3 bases are TGTGCCAGCAGCTTCCCAGTATCCAGGGAATCCAGCACAGATACGCAGTATTTT.

This CDR3 reads CSVAKNLYEQYF. CDR3 DNA: TGCAGCGTGGCAAAAAACCTCTACGAGCAGTACTTC. The rearrangement joins TRBV29-1 to TRBJ2-7, with D hard to call. The CDR3 has 12 amino acids. Trimming pared 6 bases from V and 3 bases from J, leaving 12 bases between. Germline-derived CDR1 and CDR2 are SQVTM and ANQGSEA.

V and J are TRBV5-1 and TRBJ1-6, with 10 bases fitting TRBD1. The CDR3 extends over 16 amino acids. J was trimmed by 8 bases and V by 5 bases; bases with no gene match: 10. Germline CDR1 reads SGHRS; CDR2 reads YFSETQ. Written as DNA, the CDR3 is TGCGCCAGCAGGGCCGGGACAGGGGCGACCTATTCACCCCTCCACTTT. As protein: CASRAGTGATYSPLHF.

The chain has TRBV25-1 and TRBJ2-1; no clear D gene. Per germline, CDR1 MGHDK and CDR2 SYGVNS. Trimming took off 4 bases at V and 2 bases at J, with 12 bases between the two ends. CDR3 length: 15 amino acids. The CDR3 is CASSGSPKAYNEQFF. CDR3 DNA sequence: TGTGCCAGCAGTGGTTCGCCTAAGGCCTACAATGAGCAGTTCTTC.